A selection of T cell receptor beta chains follows, all from one sample in a study of blood T cell repertoires in COVID-19. The method was immunoSEQ multiplex PCR; TCRdb's version includes in-frame clones alone and lacks a portion of them. The data contain 80,000 or so clones, 65% to 90% of them singletons. Sample: peripheral blood. The source is a man older than 75 with acute or convalescent COVID-19. Each CDR3 is given with its conserved first and last residue. A D gene is named only where the DNA matches it firmly. Rows may omit the clone size; those that give it use once, few, many or a size class.

V gene	clone size	J gene	D gene	CDR3 protein	CDR3 DNA
TRBV5-1	.	TRBJ1-2	TRBD1	CASSSDRGRVGVYGYTF	TGCGCCAGCAGCTCCGACAGGGGGCGCGTGGGGGTCTATGGCTACACCTTC
TRBV30	.	TRBJ2-5	.	CAWSELRGTQYF	TGTGCCTGGAGTGAACTCCGAGGGACCCAGTACTTC
TRBV18	.	TRBJ2-2	TRBD1	CASSLTGTGNTGELFF	TGTGCCAGCTCACTAACCGGGACAGGGAACACCGGGGAGCTGTTTTTT
TRBV24-1	once	TRBJ2-2	.	CATSAQANTGELFF	TGTGCCACCAGTGCCCAGGCGAACACCGGGGAGCTGTTTTTT
TRBV19	.	TRBJ2-2	.	CASFLPGRPRGELFF	TGTGCCAGTTTTCTGCCAGGGCGACCCCGCGGGGAGCTGTTTTTT
TRBV28	.	TRBJ2-4	TRBD2	CASSLFPATSGQAKNIQYF	TGTGCCAGCAGTTTATTCCCTGCGACTAGCGGGCAAGCCAAAAACATTCAGTACTTC
TRBV7-2	.	TRBJ2-2	.	CASSLTGSTGELFF	TGTGCCAGCAGCTTAACAGGGAGCACCGGGGAGCTGTTTTTT
TRBV5-1	.	TRBJ1-1	.	CASSLSGPNTEAFF	TGCGCCAGCAGCTTGTCAGGGCCCAACACTGAAGCTTTCTTT
TRBV12-3/TRBV12-4	.	TRBJ2-1	.	CASRKQGIDEQFF	TGTGCCAGCAGAAAACAGGGAATTGATGAGCAGTTCTTC
TRBV30	.	TRBJ2-7	TRBD2	CAWGLAGIVHEQYF	TGTGCCTGGGGACTAGCGGGAATAGTCCACGAGCAGTACTTC
TRBV21-1	.	TRBJ2-7	.	CASSKGSPEDEQYF	TGTGCCAGCAGCAAAGGATCCCCGGAGGACGAGCAGTACTTC
TRBV3-1/TRBV3-2	.	TRBJ1-6	TRBD1	CASSQEKFGTGRDSPLHF	TGTGCCAGCAGCCAAGAGAAGTTCGGGACAGGGAGGGATTCACCCCTCCACTTT
TRBV27	.	TRBJ2-7	TRBD1	CASSDFGTGRHEQYF	TGTGCCAGCAGTGACTTCGGGACAGGGAGGCACGAGCAGTACTTC
TRBV4-2	.	TRBJ1-1	TRBD1	CASSSGQGIAEAFF	TGTGCCAGCAGCTCGGGACAGGGGATCGCTGAAGCTTTCTTT
TRBV18	.	TRBJ1-6	.	CASSPPNQGSNSPLHF	TGTGCCAGCTCACCACCGAACCAGGGCTCTAATTCACCCCTCCACTTT
TRBV7-3	.	TRBJ2-6	.	CASSSHRDGANVLTF	TGTGCCAGCAGCTCGCACAGGGACGGGGCCAACGTCCTGACTTTC
TRBV4-3	.	TRBJ1-1	.	CASSQVTRTDSEAFF	TGCGCCAGCAGCCAGGTCACGCGAACAGACAGTGAAGCTTTCTTT
TRBV28	.	TRBJ1-6	TRBD1	CASSSRTGSSPLHF	TGTGCCAGCAGTTCCCGGACAGGGAGTTCACCCCTCCACTTT
TRBV11-2	.	TRBJ2-7	TRBD1	CASSRIPGQLTYEQYF	TGTGCCAGCAGCCGCATCCCGGGACAGCTAACCTACGAGCAGTACTTC
TRBV10-2	.	TRBJ2-5	.	CASSEFSGARSETQYF	TGCGCCAGCAGTGAATTTAGCGGAGCCAGATCGGAGACCCAGTACTTC
TRBV3-1/TRBV3-2	.	TRBJ2-5	.	CASSLPEGGRETQYF	TGTGCCAGCAGCCTCCCCGAGGGGGGGCGGGAGACCCAGTACTTC
TRBV19	.	TRBJ1-3	TRBD1	CASSKDRLYSGNTIYF	TGTGCCAGTAGTAAGGACAGGCTGTACTCTGGAAACACCATATATTTT
TRBV2	.	TRBJ2-7	TRBD2	CASRLAGASYEQYF	TGTGCCAGCCGACTAGCGGGGGCCTCCTACGAGCAGTACTTC
TRBV28	.	TRBJ1-4	TRBD1	CASSPQGATNEKLFF	TGTGCCAGCAGTCCCCAGGGGGCAACTAATGAAAAACTGTTTTTT
TRBV6-5	.	TRBJ1-2	TRBD1	CASSYIGTGVYGYTF	TGTGCCAGCAGTTACATAGGGACAGGCGTCTATGGCTACACCTTC
TRBV5-1	.	TRBJ1-4	.	CASSLTGSTTNEKLFF	TGCGCCAGCAGCTTGACGGGTAGTACGACTAATGAAAAACTGTTTTTT
TRBV7-2	.	TRBJ2-5	TRBD1	CASSVQGAGGETQYF	TGTGCCAGCAGCGTACAGGGGGCAGGAGGAGAGACCCAGTACTTC
TRBV19	.	TRBJ2-5	TRBD1	CATTGTAKETQYF	TGTGCCACTACCGGGACAGCTAAAGAGACCCAGTACTTC
TRBV9	few	TRBJ2-1	TRBD2	CASSSHLAGGYNEQFF	TGTGCCAGCAGCTCCCACCTAGCGGGAGGATACAATGAGCAGTTCTTC
TRBV5-1	.	TRBJ1-1	.	CASSLTGWANTEAFF	TGCGCCAGCAGCTTGACAGGGTGGGCGAACACTGAAGCTTTCTTT
TRBV5-1	.	TRBJ1-2	.	CASSLAGGANYGYTF	TGCGCCAGCAGCTTGGCCGGTGGGGCAAACTATGGCTACACCTTC
TRBV3-1/TRBV3-2	.	TRBJ1-6	.	CASSQVVGNSPLHF	TGTGCCAGCAGCCAAGTTGTCGGGAATTCACCCCTCCACTTT
TRBV9	.	TRBJ1-3	.	CASSTDSFSGNTIYF	TGTGCCAGCAGCACCGACAGCTTCTCTGGAAACACCATATATTTT
TRBV5-8	.	TRBJ2-5	TRBD1	CASSSTGGEETQYF	TGTGCCAGCAGCTCGACAGGGGGGGAAGAGACCCAGTACTTC
TRBV10-3	once	TRBJ1-5	.	CAISDGQISNQPQHF	TGTGCCATCAGTGATGGTCAGATTAGCAATCAGCCCCAGCATTTT
TRBV7-3	once	TRBJ2-1	TRBD2	CASSSRTSGSFNEQFF	TGTGCCAGCAGCTCCCGGACTAGCGGGAGTTTCAATGAGCAGTTCTTC
TRBV5-8	.	TRBJ1-1	TRBD1	CASSGDDRDTEAFF	TGTGCCAGCAGCGGAGATGACAGGGACACTGAAGCTTTCTTT
TRBV12-3/TRBV12-4	few	TRBJ1-1	TRBD1	CASIMTGGTEAFF	TGTGCCAGCATTATGACAGGGGGCACTGAAGCTTTCTTT
TRBV5-6	.	TRBJ2-1	TRBD1	CASSFPGTASYNEQFF	TGTGCCAGCAGCTTTCCCGGGACAGCCTCCTACAATGAGCAGTTCTTC
TRBV4-2	.	TRBJ1-1	TRBD1	CASSQDRGQGGHTEAFF	TGTGCCAGCAGCCAAGATCGGGGACAGGGAGGGCACACTGAAGCTTTCTTT
TRBV5-1	.	TRBJ1-6	TRBD1	CASSLGGTGRSPLHF	TGCGCCAGCAGCTTGGGCGGGACAGGGAGATCACCCCTCCACTTT
TRBV6-5	.	TRBJ1-1	TRBD1	CASRRTGGNPEAFF	TGTGCCAGCAGACGCACAGGGGGGAATCCTGAAGCTTTCTTT
TRBV29-1	once	TRBJ2-3	.	CSAQITDTQYF	TGCAGCGCACAGATCACAGATACGCAGTATTTT
TRBV5-1	.	TRBJ1-1	TRBD1	CASSRSGQGWNTEAFF	TGCGCCAGCAGCCGGAGTGGACAGGGTTGGAACACTGAAGCTTTCTTT
TRBV2	.	TRBJ1-2	.	CASSGDTRNYGYTF	TGTGCCAGCAGTGGGGACACCCGTAACTATGGCTACACCTTC
TRBV6-5	.	TRBJ2-1	.	CASSYGGVYNEQFF	TGTGCCAGCAGTTATGGCGGGGTCTACAATGAGCAGTTCTTC